Reported below is one TCR beta chain. Its target is unknown. Treatment reported: oral pan-JAK inhibitor, 5-10 mg twice daily. It was from alopecia areata patients that lesional scalp punch biopsies and peripheral blood were collected. This CDR3 comprises 13 residues. With 6 bases removed from V and 4 bases from J, the gap between germline ends came to 10 bases. The V gene's germline CDR1 is SGHRS and CDR2 YFSETQ. RNA was isolated and reverse transcribed to cDNA, the sequencing template. Generated by immunoSEQ multiplex PCR, the TCRdb table keeps only in-frame clones and is missing some. The data show fewer than 200,000 clones, roughly 63% seen once. This sample was taken from a study of CD8+ T cells in alopecia areata. Across the study: The share of scalp area affected provided the severity score for treated patients. Study-level results: In scalp and blood, many expanded lesional clones persisted during tofacitinib. Lesional scalp, especially alopecia totalis/universalis, showed higher clonality than normal scalp.

The sequencing used CD4+ T cells sorted from blood, collected at roughly week 58, from a patient treated with tofacitinib. This sequence joins TRBV5-1 and TRBJ2-2; D is unclear. This TCR derives from a human donor with alopecia areata. The CDR3 spells CASTPAFTGELFF. DNA for the CDR3: TGCGCCAGCACCCCAGCGTTCACCGGGGAGCTGTTTTTT.